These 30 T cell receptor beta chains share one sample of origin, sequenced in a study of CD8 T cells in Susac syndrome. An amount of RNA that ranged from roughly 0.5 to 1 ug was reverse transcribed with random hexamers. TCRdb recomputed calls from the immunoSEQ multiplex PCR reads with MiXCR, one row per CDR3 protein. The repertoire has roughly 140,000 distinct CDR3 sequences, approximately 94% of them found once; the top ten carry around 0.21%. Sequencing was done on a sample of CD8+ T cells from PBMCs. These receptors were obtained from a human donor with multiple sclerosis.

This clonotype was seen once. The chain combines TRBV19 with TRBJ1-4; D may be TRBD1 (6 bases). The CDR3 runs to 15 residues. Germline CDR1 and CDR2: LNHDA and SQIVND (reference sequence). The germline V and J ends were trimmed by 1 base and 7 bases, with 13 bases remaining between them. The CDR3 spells CASSIVARGREKLFF. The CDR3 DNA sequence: TGTGCCAGTAGTATAGTAGCCAGGGGTCGTGAAAAACTGTTTTTT.

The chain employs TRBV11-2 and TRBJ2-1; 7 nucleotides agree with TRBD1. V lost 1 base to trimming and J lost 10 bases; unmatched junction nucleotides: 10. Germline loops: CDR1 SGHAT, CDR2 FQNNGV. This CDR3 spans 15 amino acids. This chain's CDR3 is CASSLVSDRNREQFF. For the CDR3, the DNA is TGTGCCAGCAGCTTAGTTTCGGACAGGAATCGGGAGCAGTTCTTC. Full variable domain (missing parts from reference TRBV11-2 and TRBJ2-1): EAGVAQSPRYKIIEKRQSVAFWCNPISGHATLYWYQQILGQGPKLLIQFQNNGVVDDSQLPKDRFSAERLKGVDSTLKIQPAKLEDSAVYLCASSLVSDRNREQFFGPGTRLTVL.

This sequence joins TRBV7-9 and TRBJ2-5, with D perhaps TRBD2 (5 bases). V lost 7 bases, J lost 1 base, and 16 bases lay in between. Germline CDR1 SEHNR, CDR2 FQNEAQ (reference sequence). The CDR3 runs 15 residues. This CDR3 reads CASTKWESFQETQYF. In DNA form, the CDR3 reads TGTGCCAGCACCAAGTGGGAGTCGTTCCAAGAGACCCAGTACTTC. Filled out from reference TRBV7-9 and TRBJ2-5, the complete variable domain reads DTGVSQNPRHKITKRGQNVTFRCDPISEHNRLYWYRQTLGQGPEFLTYFQNEAQLEKSRLLSDRFSAERPKGSFSTLEIQRTEQGDSAMYLCASTKWESFQETQYFGPGTRLLVL.

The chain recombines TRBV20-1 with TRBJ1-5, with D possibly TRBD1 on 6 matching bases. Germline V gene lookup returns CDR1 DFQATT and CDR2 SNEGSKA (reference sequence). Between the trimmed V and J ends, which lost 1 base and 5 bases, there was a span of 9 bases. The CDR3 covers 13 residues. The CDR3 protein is CSARGQEYQPQHF. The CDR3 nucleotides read TGCAGTGCTAGAGGACAGGAATATCAGCCCCAGCATTTT.

The CDR3: CASKESPGTEAFF. CDR3 DNA: TGTGCCAGCAAAGAATCCCCAGGGACTGAAGCTTTCTTT. The chain combines TRBV7-8 with TRBJ1-1; TRBD1 might be the D (5 bases). The CDR3 consists of 13 residues. Germline lookup yields CDR1 SGHVS and CDR2 FQNEAQ. V lost 7 bases and J 5 bases, leaving 14 bases between the germline ends.

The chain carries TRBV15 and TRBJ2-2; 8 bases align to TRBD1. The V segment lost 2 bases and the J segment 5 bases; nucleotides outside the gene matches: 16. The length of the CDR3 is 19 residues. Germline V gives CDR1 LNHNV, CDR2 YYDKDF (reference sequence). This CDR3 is CATSRTLPGGEDWTGELFF. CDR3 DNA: TGTGCCACCAGCAGAACTCTCCCAGGGGGCGAGGATTGGACCGGGGAGCTGTTTTTT.

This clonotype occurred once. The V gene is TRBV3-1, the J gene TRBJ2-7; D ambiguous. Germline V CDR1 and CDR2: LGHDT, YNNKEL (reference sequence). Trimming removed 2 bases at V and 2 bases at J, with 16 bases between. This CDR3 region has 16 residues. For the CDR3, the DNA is TGTGCCAGCAGCCAACGTCCACAAGCTCGTCCCTACGAGCAGTACTTC. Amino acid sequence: CASSQRPQARPYEQYF.

CDR3 DNA: TGTGCCAGCAGTTTAGGTGCGAGGGAAAAGGGTTCAGATACGCAGTATTTT. Residues: CASSLGAREKGSDTQYF. V usage is TRBV27 and J usage is TRBJ2-3, with D perhaps TRBD2 (5 bases). Trimming took 2 bases from V and 4 from J, leaving 19 bases between them. The CDR3 runs to 17 residues. Germline assignment: CDR1 MNHEY and CDR2 SMNVEV (reference sequence).

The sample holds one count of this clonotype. CDR3 bases: TGTGCCAGCAGCTCGCTATATTCGGATACGCAGTATTTT. Translation gives CASSSLYSDTQYF. The chain recombines TRBV7-9 with TRBJ2-3; D unclear. Deletions cut 4 bases from V and 6 bases from J, with 11 bases between. Germline CDR1 SEHNR, CDR2 FQNEAQ (reference sequence). This CDR3 has 13 amino acids.

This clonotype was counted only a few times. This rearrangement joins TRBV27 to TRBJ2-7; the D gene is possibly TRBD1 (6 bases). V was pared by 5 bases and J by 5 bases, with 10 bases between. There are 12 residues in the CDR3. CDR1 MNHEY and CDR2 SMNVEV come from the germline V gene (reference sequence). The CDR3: CASSPQGHEQYF. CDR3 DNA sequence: TGTGCCAGCAGTCCTCAGGGGCACGAGCAGTACTTC.

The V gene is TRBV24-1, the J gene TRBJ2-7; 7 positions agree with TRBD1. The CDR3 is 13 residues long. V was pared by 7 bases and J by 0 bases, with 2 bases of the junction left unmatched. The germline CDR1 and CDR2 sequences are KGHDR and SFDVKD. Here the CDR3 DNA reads TGTGCCACCAGGGGGGACAGCTCCTACGAGCAGTACTTC. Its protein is CATRGDSSYEQYF.

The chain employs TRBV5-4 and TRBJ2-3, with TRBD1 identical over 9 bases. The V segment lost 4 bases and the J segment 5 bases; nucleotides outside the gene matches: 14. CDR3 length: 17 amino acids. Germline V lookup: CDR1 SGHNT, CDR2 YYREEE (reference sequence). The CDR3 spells CASSDFRTGGFRDTQYF. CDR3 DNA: TGTGCCAGCAGCGATTTTAGAACAGGGGGCTTCCGAGATACGCAGTATTTT.

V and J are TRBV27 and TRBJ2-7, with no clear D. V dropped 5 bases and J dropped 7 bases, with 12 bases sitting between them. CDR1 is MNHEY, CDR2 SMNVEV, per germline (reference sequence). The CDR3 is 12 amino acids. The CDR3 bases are TGTGCCAGCAGTCCCGGATGGGGTGAGCAGTACTTC. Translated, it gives CASSPGWGEQYF.

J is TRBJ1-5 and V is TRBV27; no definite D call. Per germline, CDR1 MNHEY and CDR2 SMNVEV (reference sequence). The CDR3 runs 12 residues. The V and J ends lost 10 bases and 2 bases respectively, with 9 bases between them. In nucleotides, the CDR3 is TGTGCCACTTCAGAAGGCAATCAGCCCCAGCATTTT. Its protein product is CATSEGNQPQHF.

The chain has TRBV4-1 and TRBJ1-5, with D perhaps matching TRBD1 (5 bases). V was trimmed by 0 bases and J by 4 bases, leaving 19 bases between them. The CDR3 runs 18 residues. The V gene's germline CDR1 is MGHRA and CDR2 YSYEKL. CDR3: CASSQEGRGDRANQPQHF. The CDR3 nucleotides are TGCGCCAGCAGCCAAGAGGGGCGAGGGGATCGGGCAAATCAGCCCCAGCATTTT.

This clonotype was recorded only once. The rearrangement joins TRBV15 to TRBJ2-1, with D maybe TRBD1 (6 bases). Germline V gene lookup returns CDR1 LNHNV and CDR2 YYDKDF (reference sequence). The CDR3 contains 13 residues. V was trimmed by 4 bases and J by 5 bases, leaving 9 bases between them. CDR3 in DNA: TGTGCCACCAGCATGACAGGAAACAATGAGCAGTTCTTC. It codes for CATSMTGNNEQFF.

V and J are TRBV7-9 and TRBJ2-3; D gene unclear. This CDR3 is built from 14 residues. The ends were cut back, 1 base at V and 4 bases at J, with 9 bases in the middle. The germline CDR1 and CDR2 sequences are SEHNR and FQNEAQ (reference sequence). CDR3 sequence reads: CASSLVKAADTQYF. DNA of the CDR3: TGTGCCAGCAGCTTAGTGAAGGCAGCAGATACGCAGTATTTT.

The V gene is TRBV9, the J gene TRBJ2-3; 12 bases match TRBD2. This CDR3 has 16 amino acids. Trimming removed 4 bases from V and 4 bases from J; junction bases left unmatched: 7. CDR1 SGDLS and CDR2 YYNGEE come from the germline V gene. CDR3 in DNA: TGTGCCAGCAGCTTGCGACTAGCGGGGGCCCCAGATACGCAGTATTTT. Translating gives CASSLRLAGAPDTQYF.

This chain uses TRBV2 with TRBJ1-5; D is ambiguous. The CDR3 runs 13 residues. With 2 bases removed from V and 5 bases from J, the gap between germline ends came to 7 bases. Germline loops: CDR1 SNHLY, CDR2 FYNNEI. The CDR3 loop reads CASSEHGDQPQHF. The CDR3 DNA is TGTGCCAGCAGTGAACACGGGGATCAGCCCCAGCATTTT.

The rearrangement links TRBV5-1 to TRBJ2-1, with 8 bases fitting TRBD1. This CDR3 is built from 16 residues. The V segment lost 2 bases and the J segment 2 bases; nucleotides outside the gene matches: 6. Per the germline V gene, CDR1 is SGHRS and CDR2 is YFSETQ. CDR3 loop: CASSFRTGITYNEQFF. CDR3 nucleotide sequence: TGCGCCAGCAGCTTCCGGACAGGGATAACCTACAATGAGCAGTTCTTC.

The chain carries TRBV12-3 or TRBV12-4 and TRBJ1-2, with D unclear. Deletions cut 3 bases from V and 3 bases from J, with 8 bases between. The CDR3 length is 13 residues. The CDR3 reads CASSFSYHYGYTF. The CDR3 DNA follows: TGTGCCAGCAGTTTTTCATACCACTATGGCTACACCTTC.

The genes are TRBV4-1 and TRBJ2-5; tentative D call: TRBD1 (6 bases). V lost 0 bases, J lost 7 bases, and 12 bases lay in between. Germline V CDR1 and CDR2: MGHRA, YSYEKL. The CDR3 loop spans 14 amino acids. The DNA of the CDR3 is TGCGCCAGCAGCCAAGAGCGGATAGGGGGGACCCAGTACTTC. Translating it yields CASSQERIGGTQYF.

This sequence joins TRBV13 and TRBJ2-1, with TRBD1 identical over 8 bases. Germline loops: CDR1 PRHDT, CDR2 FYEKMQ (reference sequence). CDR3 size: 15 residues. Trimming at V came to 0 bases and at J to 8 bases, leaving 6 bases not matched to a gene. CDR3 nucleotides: TGTGCCAGCAGCTTAGGAGGACAGGGACAGTATGAGCAGTTCTTC. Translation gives CASSLGGQGQYEQFF.

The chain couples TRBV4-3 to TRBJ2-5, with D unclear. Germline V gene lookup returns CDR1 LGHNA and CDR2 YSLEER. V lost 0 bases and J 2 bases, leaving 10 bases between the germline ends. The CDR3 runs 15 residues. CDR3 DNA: TGCGCCAGCAGCCAAGATTTGACCGAACAAGAGACCCAGTACTTC. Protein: CASSQDLTEQETQYF.

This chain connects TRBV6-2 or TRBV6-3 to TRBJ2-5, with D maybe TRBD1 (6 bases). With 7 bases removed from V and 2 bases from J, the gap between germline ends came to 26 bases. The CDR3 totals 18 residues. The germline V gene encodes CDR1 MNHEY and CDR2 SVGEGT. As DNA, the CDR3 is TGTGCCAGCAACCTCAACAGGGAAAATCTACAAATACAAGAGACCCAGTACTTC. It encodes CASNLNRENLQIQETQYF.

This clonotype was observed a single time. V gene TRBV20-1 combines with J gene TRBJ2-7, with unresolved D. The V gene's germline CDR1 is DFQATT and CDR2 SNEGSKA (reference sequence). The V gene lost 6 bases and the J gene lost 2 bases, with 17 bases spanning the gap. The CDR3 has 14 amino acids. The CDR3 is CSAKNGSPTYEQYF. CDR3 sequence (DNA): TGCAGTGCCAAAAACGGCTCGCCGACCTACGAGCAGTACTTC.

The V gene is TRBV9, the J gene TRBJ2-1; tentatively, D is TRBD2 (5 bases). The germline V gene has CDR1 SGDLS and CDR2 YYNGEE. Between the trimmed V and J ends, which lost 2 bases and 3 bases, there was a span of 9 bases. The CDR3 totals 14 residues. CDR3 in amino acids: CASSVSANYNEQFF. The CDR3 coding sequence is TGTGCCAGCAGCGTTAGCGCGAACTACAATGAGCAGTTCTTC.

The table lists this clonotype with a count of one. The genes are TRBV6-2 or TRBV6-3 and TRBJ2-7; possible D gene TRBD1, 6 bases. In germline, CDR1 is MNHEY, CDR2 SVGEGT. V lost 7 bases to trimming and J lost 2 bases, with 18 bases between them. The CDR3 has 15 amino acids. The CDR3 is CASITPGRDTYEQYF. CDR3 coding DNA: TGTGCCAGCATCACCCCCGGACGGGACACCTACGAGCAGTACTTC.

This CDR3 is CASSPPLPLAGGPTDTQYF. The CDR3 nucleotides are TGTGCCAGCAGCCCTCCCTTACCGTTAGCGGGGGGGCCCACAGATACGCAGTATTTT. This chain joins TRBV7-9 and TRBJ2-3; 11 bases map to TRBD2. After removal of 5 bases from V and 2 bases from J, the junction contained 15 bases not matched to a gene. CDR3 length equals 19 residues. Germline CDR1 and CDR2: SEHNR and FQNEAQ (reference sequence).

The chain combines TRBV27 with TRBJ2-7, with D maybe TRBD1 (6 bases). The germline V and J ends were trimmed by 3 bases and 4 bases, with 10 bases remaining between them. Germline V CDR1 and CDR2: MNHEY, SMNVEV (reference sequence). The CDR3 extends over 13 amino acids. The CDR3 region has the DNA TGTGCCAGCAGTTTGGGGGCCGAGTACGAGCAGTACTTC. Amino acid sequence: CASSLGAEYEQYF.